What follows describes a single TCR beta chain. Its specificity is unknown. CDR1 and CDR2 (germline): LNHNV, YYDKDF (reference sequence). V gave up 1 base and J gave up 0 bases, with 4 bases separating them. The CDR3 has 14 amino acids. Naive CD8 cells, CD45RO-negative and positively selected for CCR7, excluded terminally differentiated effector memory CD45RA+ cells. This specimen belongs to a study of shared clonotypes between healthy human individuals. Study findings and constraints: Across subsets, estimated richness was generally greater for naive than for memory populations. All-four-donor shared clonotypes had higher generation probabilities than non-shared clonotypes did.

Per the original data handling: From ImmunoSEQ came sequences covering only the junction and carrying no quality scores, so filtering differed. Repertoires were generated with immunoSEQ multiplex PCR, while TCRdb's copy carries only in-frame clones and drops some. The V and J calls and clone size are taken from that table; D and trimming were inferred from the DNA. Altogether about 680,000 clones are present, 90% to 95% being singletons, with the ten largest covering approximately 22%. The J gene is TRBJ1-3, the V gene TRBV15; D not certain. What was sequenced was naive CD8+ T cells sorted from blood. The origin of this receptor is a man aged 30-40 years in good health. The CDR3, as DNA: TGTGCCACCAGCAGAGTTGGCTCTGGAAACACCATATATTTT. This codes for CATSRVGSGNTIYF.